This T cell receptor beta chain was recovered during a study of blood T cell repertoires in COVID-19. The assay was immunoSEQ multiplex PCR, and TCRdb's table has in-frame clones only and misses some. The sample yields hundreds of thousands of clones, roughly 90% seen once. The CDR3 has 13 amino acids. With 3 bases removed from V and 9 bases from J, the gap between germline ends came to 12 bases. Germline lookup yields CDR1 MNHEY and CDR2 SVGAGI. Input material: PBMCs or T cells enriched from blood (not recorded which). The rearrangement joins TRBV6-5 to TRBJ1-5, with D maybe TRBD1 (6 bases). The source is a woman aged 25 to 45 who had recovered from COVID-19. CDR3 in amino acids: CASSYAGDGPQHF. CDR3 DNA: TGTGCCAGCAGTTATGCAGGGGATGGGCCCCAGCATTTT.